This entry concerns a single T cell receptor (beta chain). Its antigen is not identified. This sample is drawn from a study of cytomegalovirus exposure and HLA in healthy donors. Findings and limits, study-wide: The CMV antigen specificity of a few CMV-associated chains was confirmed through in vitro analysis. In an earlier analysis, about 87% or about 30%: the productive usage of most TCR beta V segments.

The primer mix had 60 Vbeta and 13 Jbeta primers. The repertoire was sequenced with immunoSEQ multiplex PCR; TCRdb's copy has only in-frame clones and lacks some. The sample has 200,000 to 250,000 clones; around 80% are singletons. Germline-derived CDR1 and CDR2 are MNHEY and SMNVEV (reference sequence). CDR3 length: 15 amino acids. Trimming removed 3 bases at V and 6 bases at J, with 15 bases between. The sequencing input was PBMCs. This chain connects TRBV27 to TRBJ1-5, with D maybe TRBD1 (6 bases). This receptor was taken from a woman aged 40 to 49 in good health and CMV-seropositive. The CDR3 spells CASSLVGAGAQPQHF. Written as DNA, the CDR3 is TGTGCCAGCAGTTTGGTCGGTGCAGGGGCTCAGCCCCAGCATTTT.